Below, 15 T cell receptor beta chains from the same sample are listed, as sequenced in a study of Graves' ophthalmopathy and Graves' hyperthyroidism listed by TCRdb under 2018. Sequencer: Illumina HiSeq 2000. For repertoire sequencing, the TCR beta CDR3 regions were amplified from RNA transcripts. HTBI primers and the Qiagen OneStep RT-PCR kit were used in a first-round RT-PCR, which was followed by a second-round multiplex PCR, size selection and purification. The public reads were quality trimmed at Q25 with fastp and then assembled into clones with MiXCR by TCRdb, keeping productive beta chains. Each record represents a unique CDR3 protein, reported with the most common genes and DNA among its rows. This sample has some 360,000 distinct CDR3 sequences in its table, and approximately 18% of those were observed once. 2% to 2.5% of the sample is in the top ten clones. The sequencing input was peripheral blood. The receptors here all came from an adult woman with stable Graves' hyperthyroidism.

This sequence joins TRBV6-2 or TRBV6-3 and TRBJ1-5; D uncertain. The CDR3 is 12 residues long. Germline CDR1 MNHEY, CDR2 SVGEGT. Trimming cost V 5 bases and J 6 bases, with 8 bases left between them. The CDR3 coding sequence is TGTGCCAGCAGTATAGTGTTTCAGCCCCAGCATTTT. Translation: CASSIVFQPQHF.

There are many counts of this clonotype. The V gene is TRBV12-3 or TRBV12-4, the J gene TRBJ2-4; D ambiguous. Trimming took 5 bases from V and 7 from J, leaving 12 bases between them. CDR3 length: 13 residues. In nucleotides, the CDR3 is TGTGCCAGCAGTCTCTCGGGCAACAACATTCAGTACTTC. It specifies CASSLSGNNIQYF.

This clonotype was seen repeatedly, ten times or more. The chain recombines TRBV10-2 with TRBJ2-5; 7 positions match TRBD2. Germline V gives CDR1 WSHSY, CDR2 SAAADI. The CDR3 is 15 residues long. The V gene end was trimmed by 2 bases and the J gene end by 2 bases; junction bases not matched to a gene: 5. CDR3 DNA: TGCGCCAGCAGTGAGGGGGGACTATCACAAGAGACCCAGTACTTC. As protein: CASSEGGLSQETQYF.

This clonotype was detected many times. The chain is built from TRBV6-5 and TRBJ1-5; D is possibly TRBD1 (5 bases). The CDR3 totals 13 residues. Trimming pared 3 bases from V and 5 bases from J, leaving 8 bases between. Germline V gene lookup returns CDR1 MNHEY and CDR2 SVGAGI. CDR3 nucleotide sequence: TGTGCCAGCAGTTATCAGGGCGATCAGCCCCAGCATTTT. Translation: CASSYQGDQPQHF.

This clonotype has a count of ten or more. A much larger clone lies a single base off, so this may be a read error. The CDR3 nucleotides are TGTGCCAGCAGAAGGGGACAGATGACTTATGGCTACACCTTC. Translated: CASRRGQMTYGYTF. This sequence joins TRBV6-1 and TRBJ1-2, with TRBD1 matching 7 bases. From germline, CDR1 is MNHNS and CDR2 SASEGT. This CDR3 comprises 14 residues. Germline trimming cut 6 bases from V and 5 bases from J; bases unmatched to any gene: 9.

This clonotype has at least ten counts. The chain recombines TRBV28 with TRBJ1-1; D uncertain. The CDR3 spans 13 residues. The germline gives CDR1 MDHEN, CDR2 SYDVKM. The V end was cut by 6 bases, the J end by 9 bases, with 17 bases between. In nucleotides, the CDR3 is TGTGCCAGCAGCATGATGACACCGGGTAAAGCTTTCTTT. The encoded protein is CASSMMTPGKAFF.

This clonotype showed up many times. The V call is TRBV28, the J call TRBJ2-2; D is undetermined. Germline V CDR1 and CDR2: MDHEN, SYDVKM. There are 14 residues in the CDR3. V lost 3 bases to trimming and J lost 2 bases, with 7 bases between them. The CDR3 sequence is CASSFGGNTGELFF. CDR3 DNA sequence: TGTGCCAGCAGTTTCGGCGGAAACACCGGGGAGCTGTTTTTT.

This clonotype was recorded at least ten times. The rearrangement joins TRBV27 to TRBJ2-5; D assignment may be TRBD1 or TRBD2 (5 bases each). Looked up from germline, CDR1 is MNHEY and CDR2 is SMNVEV (reference sequence). V was pared by 5 bases and J by 5 bases, with 15 bases between. The CDR3 extends over 14 amino acids. The CDR3 DNA is TGTGCCAGCAGTACTAGGGACGTTCGGGAGACCCAGTACTTC. Encoded protein: CASSTRDVRETQYF.

There are many counts of this clonotype. A junction boundary mismatches the germline segment, possibly from a read error. The chain joins TRBV19 to TRBJ1-1; D unclear. The germline CDR1 and CDR2 sequences are LNHDA and SQIVND (reference sequence). The CDR3 totals 13 residues. CDR3 bases: TGTGCCAGTAGTATACAACTGAACACTGAAGCTTTCTTC. Its protein is CASSIQLNTEAFF.

This chain links TRBV27 with TRBJ1-2; tentative D call: TRBD1 (5 bases). The CDR3 sequence is 13 residues long. The germline V gene encodes CDR1 MNHEY and CDR2 SMNVEV (reference sequence). V was cut by 6 bases and J by 5 bases, with 13 bases left in between. CDR3 protein: CASRQPGPYGYTF. DNA of the CDR3: TGTGCCAGCAGACAACCGGGACCATATGGCTACACCTTC.

This clonotype was seen ten or more times. The chain has TRBV29-1 and TRBJ2-6; D unresolved. V was clipped by 3 bases and J by 2 bases, with 5 bases between them. The CDR3 length is 13 residues. Germline assignment: CDR1 SQVTM and CDR2 ANQGSEA. The CDR3 sequence: CSVDWAGANVLTF. The CDR3 bases are TGCAGCGTTGACTGGGCTGGGGCCAACGTCCTGACTTTC.

In the case of this clonotype: This may be a read error, as it is one base from a much larger clone. The rearrangement links TRBV9 to TRBJ2-7, with 10 bases aligning to TRBD1. The CDR3 loop spans 14 amino acids. Germline V gives CDR1 SGDLS, CDR2 YYNGEE. This chain's CDR3 is CASSPGQGTHEQDF. DNA for the CDR3: TGTGCCAGCAGCCCGGGACAGGGGACCCACGAGCAGGACTTC.

This clonotype was detected ten times or more. This chain joins TRBV12-3 or TRBV12-4 and TRBJ1-1; 7 bases are a match to TRBD1. The CDR3 covers 14 residues. V shed 5 bases and J 4 bases; nucleotides not matched to a gene: 7. The CDR3 loop reads CASSGEAGGTEAFF. The CDR3 nucleotides read TGTGCCAGCAGTGGGGAGGCAGGGGGCACTGAAGCTTTCTTT.

The V call is TRBV28, the J call TRBJ1-2; a possible D gene is TRBD1 (5 bases). This CDR3 region has 16 residues. V was shortened by 3 bases and J by 7 bases, with 21 bases between the two germline ends. Germline V CDR1 and CDR2: MDHEN, SYDVKM. CDR3 sequence (DNA): TGTGCCAGCAGTTTCCTGGTTAGGGGAGAGTACGGTGGCTACACCTTC. It yields the protein CASSFLVRGEYGGYTF.

The table lists this clonotype with many counts. The chain combines TRBV7-8 with TRBJ1-1; no clear D gene. CDR3 length: 15 amino acids. The ends were cut back, 5 bases at V and 2 bases at J, with 15 bases in the middle. Germline assignment: CDR1 SGHVS and CDR2 FQNEAQ. The CDR3 protein is CASSRKTSPNTEAFF. The DNA for the CDR3 is TGTGCCAGCAGCCGTAAAACCTCACCCAACACTGAAGCTTTCTTT.